The 4 T cell receptor beta chains below come from one sample, sequenced in a study of OX40 agonist ivuxolimab in advanced cancers. Here immunoSEQ multiplex PCR was the method, and the copy in TCRdb shows in-frame clones only, minus some. There are 60,000 to 100,000 clones in the sample; under 85% occur only once, and 0.51% lies in the top ten. The specimen comprised CD4+ or CD8+ T cells sorted from blood, sampled in a trial of the OX40 agonist ivuxolimab. These receptors were obtained from an adult with an advanced solid tumor such as melanoma, head and neck, liver or kidney cancer.

The V and J genes are TRBV5-5 and TRBJ1-1, with 9 bases fitting TRBD1. Germline CDR1 SGHKS, CDR2 YYEKEE (reference sequence). The ends lost 4 bases at V and 5 bases at J; junction bases unmatched: 9. The CDR3 is 15 residues long. CDR3 nucleotides: TGTGCCAGCAGCCAAATCCCGGGACAGGGAACTGAAGCTTTCTTT. Its protein is CASSQIPGQGTEAFF. The whole variable domain, remainder taken from reference TRBV5-5 and TRBJ1-1, is DAGVTQSPTHLIKTRGQQVTLRCSPISGHKSVSWYQQVLGQGPQFIFQYYEKEERGRGNFPDRFSARQFPNYSSELNVNALLLGDSALYLCASSQIPGQGTEAFFGQGTRLTVV.

The J gene is TRBJ1-2, the V gene TRBV28, with D possibly being TRBD1 (6 bases). The CDR3 runs 14 residues. CDR1 and CDR2 (germline): MDHEN, SYDVKM. Trimming removed 4 bases at V and 3 bases at J, with 12 bases between. The CDR3 sequence is CASSSQGSDYGYTF. Here the CDR3 DNA reads TGTGCCAGCAGTTCACAGGGAAGTGACTATGGCTACACCTTC.

The V gene is TRBV28, the J gene TRBJ2-7, with 8 nucleotides matching TRBD2. V shed 5 bases and J 0 bases; nucleotides not matched to a gene: 6. Germline V gives CDR1 MDHEN, CDR2 SYDVKM. This CDR3 region has 15 residues. This CDR3 is CASSPGGYNSYEQYF. CDR3 nucleotide sequence: TGTGCCAGCAGTCCGGGGGGGTACAACTCCTACGAGCAGTACTTC.

CDR3 loop: CASSLDVLAGTNTGELFF. In nucleotides, the CDR3 is TGTGCCAGCAGCTTAGACGTGTTAGCGGGCACGAACACCGGGGAGCTGTTTTTT. This chain links TRBV7-6 with TRBJ2-2; 7 bases are shared with TRBD2. Per the germline V gene, CDR1 is SGHVS and CDR2 is FNYEAQ. Losses at the gene ends were 1 base for V and 0 bases for J; bases not matched to a gene: 8. This CDR3 has 18 residues.